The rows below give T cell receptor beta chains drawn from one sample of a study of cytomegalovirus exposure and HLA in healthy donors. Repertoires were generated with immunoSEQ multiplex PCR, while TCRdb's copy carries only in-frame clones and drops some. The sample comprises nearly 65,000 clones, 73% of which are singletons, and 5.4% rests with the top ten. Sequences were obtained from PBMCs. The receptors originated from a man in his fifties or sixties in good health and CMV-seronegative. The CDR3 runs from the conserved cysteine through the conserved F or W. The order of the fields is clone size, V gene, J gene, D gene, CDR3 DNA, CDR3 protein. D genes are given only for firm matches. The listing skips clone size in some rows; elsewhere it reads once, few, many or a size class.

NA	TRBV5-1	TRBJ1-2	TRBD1	TGCGCCAGCAGCCTCCAGGGGGCGAGGATGATGGGTGGCTACACCTTC	CASSLQGARMMGGYTF
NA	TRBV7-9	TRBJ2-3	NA	TGTGCCAGCAGCTTAGCGAGTGGCACAGATACGCAGTATTTT	CASSLASGTDTQYF
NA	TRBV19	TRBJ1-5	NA	TGTGCCAGTAGTATATGGTCAGGGAATCAGCCCCAGCATTTT	CASSIWSGNQPQHF
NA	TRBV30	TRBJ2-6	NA	TGTGCCTGGAGTGTACCGGGGGCTGGGGCCAACGTCCTGACTTTC	CAWSVPGAGANVLTF
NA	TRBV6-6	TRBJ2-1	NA	TGTGCCAGCAGTTACTCGTCCCGGGACAATGAGCAGTTCTTC	CASSYSSRDNEQFF
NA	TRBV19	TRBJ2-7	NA	TGTGCCAGTAGTACCCACCCTTACCCAGGAGGCCCTTACGAGCAGTACTTC	CASSTHPYPGGPYEQYF
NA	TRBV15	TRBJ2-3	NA	TGTGCCACCAGCAGAGCGCGGCTAGTTAGCACAGATACGCAGTATTTT	CATSRARLVSTDTQYF
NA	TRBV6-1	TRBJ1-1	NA	TGTGCCAGCAGCCTAGGTGCGGGGCGGTTTGAAGCTTTCTTT	CASSLGAGRFEAFF
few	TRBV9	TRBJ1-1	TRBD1	TGTGCCAGCAGCGGCGGGACAGGGGCCACTGAAGCTTTCTTT	CASSGGTGATEAFF
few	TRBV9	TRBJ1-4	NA	TGTGCCAGCAGCGTAGGAGGCTCAACTAATGAAAAACTGTTTTTT	CASSVGGSTNEKLFF
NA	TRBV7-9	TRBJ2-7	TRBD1	TGTTCCAGCAGCGACGGAACAGGGGTCCGGATTTACGAGCAGTACTTC	CSSSDGTGVRIYEQYF
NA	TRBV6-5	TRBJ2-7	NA	TGTGCCAGCTCCAGGGCAGGGGCCTACGAGCAGTACTTC	CASSRAGAYEQYF